Each of the 7 T cell receptor beta chains below was sequenced from the same sample in a study of cytomegalovirus exposure and HLA in healthy donors. The PCR ran on 60 Vbeta and 13 Jbeta primers. Using immunoSEQ multiplex PCR, the repertoire was profiled, and TCRdb retains in-frame clones only, with some absent. Seen here are about 160,000 clones, roughly four fifths observed once, and the top ten hold about 0.98%. Sequences were obtained from PBMCs. Receptor source: a girl aged 2-15 years in good health and CMV-seropositive.

The table lists this clone with a few counts. This rearrangement joins TRBV23-1 to TRBJ1-3, with TRBD1 as a possible D gene (5 bases). TRBV23-1 is annotated as an ORF whose role is uncertain. V was shortened by 2 bases and J by 0 bases, with 5 bases between the two germline ends. The CDR3 consists of 14 residues. The CDR3 reads CASSQGHSGNTIYF. The CDR3 coding sequence is TGCGCCAGCAGTCAAGGACACTCTGGAAACACCATATATTTT.

The J gene is TRBJ1-1, the V gene TRBV28; 7 nucleotides agree with TRBD1. Trimming removed 4 bases from V and 1 base from J; junction bases left unmatched: 3. Germline V lookup: CDR1 MDHEN, CDR2 SYDVKM. This CDR3 is built from 14 residues. The CDR3 bases are TGTGCCAGCAGTTCAGGGGGGCCGAACACTGAAGCTTTCTTT. This encodes CASSSGGPNTEAFF. Using reference TRBV28 and TRBJ1-1 for the parts outside the CDR3, the full variable domain is DVKVTQSSRYLVKRTGEKVFLECVQDMDHENMFWYRQDPGLGLRLIYFSYDVKMKEKGDIPEGYSVSREKKERFSLILESASTNQTSMYLCASSSGGPNTEAFFGQGTRLTVV.

This clone was detected only once. V gene TRBV5-4 combines with J gene TRBJ1-2; 8 bases line up with TRBD1. CDR3 length equals 14 residues. V was clipped by 2 bases and J by 8 bases; unmatched bases: 8. The germline gives CDR1 SGHNT, CDR2 YYREEE (reference sequence). As DNA, the CDR3 is TGTGCCAGCAGCTTAATGGACAGGGATGGCGGCTACACCTTC. It translates to CASSLMDRDGGYTF. Together with reference TRBV5-4 and TRBJ1-2, the CDR3 gives the full variable domain: ETGVTQSPTHLIKTRGQQVTLRCSSQSGHNTVSWYQQALGQGPQFIFQYYREEENGRGNFPPRFSGLQFPNYSSELNVNALELDDSALYLCASSLMDRDGGYTFGSGTRLTVV.

The J gene is TRBJ2-7, the V gene TRBV28; 8 positions agree with TRBD2. This CDR3 has 15 residues. Germline-derived CDR1 and CDR2 are MDHEN and SYDVKM. V lost 6 bases, J lost 0 bases, and 7 bases stayed unmatched. The CDR3 DNA follows: TGTGCCAGCAGAAATAGCGGGGAAGACTCCTACGAGCAGTACTTC. This sequence encodes CASRNSGEDSYEQYF.

The gene calls are TRBV30 and TRBJ1-5; 9 bases agree with TRBD1. V lost 0 bases and J lost 6; bases outside the gene matches: 6. This CDR3 region has 15 residues. The germline V gene encodes CDR1 GTSNPN and CDR2 SVGIG (reference sequence). CDR3 amino acids: CAWSVGGQGRQPQHF. CDR3 DNA: TGTGCCTGGAGTGTAGGAGGACAGGGGCGTCAGCCCCAGCATTTT.

The chain has TRBV29-1 and TRBJ2-5; 7 positions agree with TRBD2. Germline-derived CDR1 and CDR2 are SQVTM and ANQGSEA. This CDR3 has 14 residues. Germline trimming cut 7 bases from V and 5 bases from J; bases unmatched to any gene: 13. CDR3 sequence (DNA): TGCAGCGCCGTGGGGGGGAGGGCCGGCGAGACCCAGTACTTC. This gives the protein CSAVGGRAGETQYF. Combining the CDR3 with reference TRBV29-1 and TRBJ2-5 gives the whole variable domain SAVISQKPSRDICQRGTSLTIQCQVDSQVTMMFWYRQQPGQSLTLIATANQGSEATYESGFVIDKFPISRPNLTFSTLTVSNMSPEDSSIYLCSAVGGRAGETQYFGPGTRLLVL.

This clone was picked up a small number of times. This chain uses TRBV7-6 with TRBJ2-1; D ambiguous. In germline, CDR1 is SGHVS, CDR2 FNYEAQ. This CDR3 has 15 residues. V gave up 5 bases and J gave up 0 bases, with 11 bases separating them. The CDR3 nucleotides are TGTGCCAGCAGCGCCCGAGAGTACTCCTACAATGAGCAGTTCTTC. This translates into CASSAREYSYNEQFF.